The 26 T cell receptor beta chains below all came from one sample that was sequenced in a study of blood T cell repertoires in COVID-19. TCRdb keeps only in-frame clones here, not all; method: immunoSEQ multiplex PCR. The sample contains about 140,000 clones, 81% of which appear only once. Sequenced sample: peripheral blood. These receptors originate from a human donor in a cohort sampled during active COVID-19.

This sequence joins TRBV28 and TRBJ1-6, with a weak D call TRBD1 (5 bases). Trimming stripped 1 base from V and 8 bases from J, with 12 bases between. From germline, CDR1 is MDHEN and CDR2 SYDVKM. The CDR3 runs 15 residues. For the CDR3, the DNA is TGTGCCAGCAGTTTATCTGTAGGGGTGGATTCACCCCTCCACTTT. It translates to CASSLSVGVDSPLHF.

A few counts support this clone. The chain recombines TRBV28 with TRBJ2-7, with 7 bases matching TRBD1. CDR1 is MDHEN and CDR2 is SYDVKM in the germline V gene. After removal of 6 bases from V and 1 base from J, the junction contained 9 bases not matched to a gene. The CDR3 covers 15 residues. The CDR3 sequence: CASSQATGISYEQYF. CDR3 in DNA: TGTGCCAGCAGCCAAGCGACAGGGATTTCCTACGAGCAGTACTTC.

Only a few counts were recorded for this clone. This chain connects TRBV14 to TRBJ2-7; 9 nucleotides line up with TRBD2. The V gene end was trimmed by 2 bases and the J gene end by 6 bases; junction bases not matched to a gene: 8. CDR1 and CDR2 (germline): SGHDN, FVKESK. The CDR3 length is 15 residues. CDR3 DNA sequence: TGTGCCAGCAGCCAAACTAGCGGGCCTTTTGCCGAGCAGTACTTC. Residues: CASSQTSGPFAEQYF.

The gene calls are TRBV5-4 and TRBJ1-1; D is ambiguous. The CDR3 consists of 16 residues. Per germline, CDR1 SGHNT and CDR2 YYREEE (reference sequence). Trimming stripped 0 bases from V and 1 base from J, with 13 bases between. CDR3 in DNA: TGTGCCAGCAGCTTGGCCTTTCCCGGTTCGAACACTGAAGCTTTCTTT. Translation: CASSLAFPGSNTEAFF.

There are a few counts of this clone. The chain links TRBV2 to TRBJ1-2; 11 positions match TRBD1. This CDR3 contains 14 residues. Unmatched junction bases numbered 2, after V lost 4 bases and J lost 4 bases. Germline CDR1 reads SNHLY; CDR2 reads FYNNEI. CDR3 residues: CASSGTGGGYGYTF. In DNA form, the CDR3 reads TGTGCCAGCAGTGGGACAGGGGGCGGCTATGGCTACACCTTC. Complete variable domain (other parts from reference TRBV2 and TRBJ1-2): EPEVTQTPSHQVTQMGQEVILRCVPISNHLYFYWYRQILGQKVEFLVSFYNNEISEKSEIFDDQFSVERPDGSNFTLKIRSTKLEDSAMYFCASSGTGGGYGYTFGSGTRLTVV.

This clone was detected only once. The chain has TRBV5-6 and TRBJ2-7, with TRBD1 identical over 7 bases. The CDR3 totals 16 residues. Losses at the gene ends were 2 bases for V and 0 bases for J; bases not matched to a gene: 8. CDR1 SGHDT and CDR2 YYEEEE come from the germline V gene. CDR3 in DNA: TGTGCCAGCAGCTTCCGTGGGGACAGCAGCTCCTACGAGCAGTACTTC. Its protein product is CASSFRGDSSSYEQYF.

This chain connects TRBV6-2 or TRBV6-3 to TRBJ1-5; D unclear. Trimming shortened V by 5 bases and J by 9 bases, and 8 bases separated the two germline ends. Germline-derived CDR1 and CDR2 are MNHEY and SVGEGT. This CDR3 has 11 amino acids. CDR3 sequence: CASSTGVPQHF. As DNA, the CDR3 is TGTGCCAGCAGTACCGGGGTGCCCCAGCATTTT.

The V call is TRBV3-1 (or the pseudogene TRBV3-2), the J call TRBJ2-1, with 7 bases that match TRBD2. V dropped 4 bases and J dropped 3; count of bases not matched to a gene: 3. Germline-derived CDR1 and CDR2 are LGHDT and YNNKEL (reference sequence). The CDR3 runs to 14 residues. The CDR3 coding sequence is TGTGCCAGCAGCCCCCTAGCGGACTACAATGAGCAGTTCTTC. The encoded protein is CASSPLADYNEQFF.

The rearrangement links TRBV5-1 to TRBJ1-5; the match to TRBD1 covers 7 bases. This CDR3 is 15 amino acids long. J gave up 7 bases and V 8 bases, and 15 bases lay outside the gene matches. From germline, CDR1 is SGHRS and CDR2 YFSETQ. The CDR3 DNA reads TGCGCCAGTAAGCTTGCGATAGGACAGGAACAGCCCCAGCATTTT. Protein product: CASKLAIGQEQPQHF.

The rearrangement links TRBV10-3 to TRBJ2-1; D is unresolved. V was cut by 2 bases and J by 13 bases, with 9 bases left in between. The V gene's germline CDR1 is ENHRY and CDR2 SYGVKD. This CDR3 is 11 amino acids long. In DNA, the CDR3 is TGTGCCATCAGTGAGACAGCTCTCCAGTTCTTC. This translates into CAISETALQFF.

The chain joins TRBV7-9 to TRBJ2-5; maybe TRBD1 (5 bases). Germline assignment: CDR1 SEHNR and CDR2 FQNEAQ (reference sequence). Trimming removed 2 bases at V and 4 bases at J, with 11 bases between. The CDR3 sequence is 14 residues long. This CDR3 reads CASSLQGYSETQYF. The DNA of the CDR3 is TGTGCCAGCAGCTTACAGGGCTACTCAGAGACCCAGTACTTC.

This sequence joins TRBV28 and TRBJ1-1; D gene uncertain. This CDR3 has 14 residues. The V gene lost 6 bases and the J gene lost 1 base, with 12 bases spanning the gap. Germline CDR1 reads MDHEN; CDR2 reads SYDVKM. CDR3 sequence (DNA): TGTGCCAGCAGCCTACAGAGACCGAACACTGAAGCTTTCTTT. This encodes CASSLQRPNTEAFF.

V and J are TRBV15 and TRBJ1-1; D may be TRBD1 (6 bases). The CDR3 length is 17 residues. Trimming took 0 bases from V and 0 from J, leaving 14 bases between them. Germline-derived CDR1 and CDR2 are LNHNV and YYDKDF (reference sequence). In DNA, the CDR3 is TGTGCCACCAGCAGAGATAGGGGGAACTACTTGAACACTGAAGCTTTCTTT. It specifies CATSRDRGNYLNTEAFF.

This clone was picked up a small number of times. The CDR3 nucleotides are TGTGCCAGCAGTCGACTAGCGGGAGCAGACGAGCAGTACTTC. This sequence encodes CASSRLAGADEQYF. V is TRBV27 and J is TRBJ2-7; 12 nucleotides align to TRBD2. Trimming removed 5 bases from V and 5 bases from J; junction bases left unmatched: 4. This CDR3 spans 14 amino acids. Germline assignment: CDR1 MNHEY and CDR2 SMNVEV (reference sequence).

The chain has TRBV28 and TRBJ1-3; no reliable D call. This CDR3 has 15 residues. Per germline, CDR1 MDHEN and CDR2 SYDVKM. V lost 1 base and J lost 0, with 7 bases in between. Here the CDR3 DNA reads TGTGCCAGCAGTTTATCTGCAGACTCTGGAAACACCATATATTTT. Its translation: CASSLSADSGNTIYF.

The chain carries TRBV6-5 and TRBJ2-3; possibly TRBD2 for D (6 bases). The V and J ends lost 7 bases and 1 base respectively, with 15 bases between them. The CDR3 contains 15 residues. The V gene's germline CDR1 is MNHEY and CDR2 SVGAGI. As DNA, the CDR3 is TGTGCCAGCAACTCCGGGAGCCAGGGCACAGATACGCAGTATTTT. This sequence encodes CASNSGSQGTDTQYF.

This chain uses TRBV9 with TRBJ2-5; 7 bases are shared with TRBD2. The CDR3 spans 17 residues. The junction had 9 bases not matched to a gene; V was cut back by 0 bases and J by 1 base. The germline V gene encodes CDR1 SGDLS and CDR2 YYNGEE. The CDR3 loop is CASSVGGGLRVQETQYF. Here the CDR3 DNA reads TGTGCCAGCAGCGTAGGGGGGGGACTGAGGGTCCAAGAGACCCAGTACTTC.

This sequence joins TRBV4-1 and TRBJ1-5, with 9 bases aligning to TRBD1. Trimming took 3 bases from V and 3 from J; bases not matched to a gene: 9. Germline loops: CDR1 MGHRA, CDR2 YSYEKL. This CDR3 is 17 amino acids long. Written as DNA, the CDR3 is TGCGCCAGCAGCCAGGGACAGGGAGTTACCCACAATCAGCCCCAGCATTTT. It is translated as CASSQGQGVTHNQPQHF.

This clone was detected a few times. This chain joins TRBV5-5 and TRBJ1-3; tentative D call: TRBD1 (6 bases). CDR1 is SGHKS, CDR2 YYEKEE, per germline (reference sequence). V was pared by 9 bases and J by 4 bases, with 20 bases between. CDR3 length: 15 residues. CDR3 protein: CATPSRAGEGNTIYF. The CDR3 nucleotides are TGTGCCACCCCCTCGCGGGCAGGGGAGGGAAACACCATATATTTT.

V and J are TRBV6-4 and TRBJ2-1, with 7 bases lining up with TRBD1. V lost 5 bases to trimming and J lost 4 bases; unmatched junction nucleotides: 8. The CDR3 totals 15 residues. CDR1 is MRHNA, CDR2 SNTAGT, per germline. CDR3 coding DNA: TGTGCCAGCAGTCCCCACAGGGGACCTTACAATGAGCAGTTCTTC. Its translation is CASSPHRGPYNEQFF.

In its sample, this clone was seen once. The V and J genes are TRBV2 and TRBJ1-1, with D uncertain. Germline V gives CDR1 SNHLY, CDR2 FYNNEI. The CDR3 is 15 amino acids. V shed 1 base and J shed 4 bases, with 13 bases lying between them. CDR3 nucleotides: TGTGCCAGCAGTGAAGAGGGTCGGGGTGCCACTGAAGCTTTCTTT. It translates to CASSEEGRGATEAFF. Full variable domain (outside the CDR3, taken from reference TRBV2 and TRBJ1-1): EPEVTQTPSHQVTQMGQEVILRCVPISNHLYFYWYRQILGQKVEFLVSFYNNEISEKSEIFDDQFSVERPDGSNFTLKIRSTKLEDSAMYFCASSEEGRGATEAFFGQGTRLTVV.

The gene calls are TRBV2 and TRBJ2-7; a possible D gene is TRBD1 (5 bases). Germline assignment: CDR1 SNHLY and CDR2 FYNNEI. The length of the CDR3 is 14 residues. V was shortened by 4 bases and J by 0 bases, with 10 bases between the two germline ends. CDR3 amino acids: CASSVDRYSYEQYF. CDR3 bases: TGTGCCAGCAGTGTTGACAGATACTCCTACGAGCAGTACTTC.

The chain links TRBV2 to TRBJ2-2; 10 positions match TRBD1. The CDR3 totals 14 residues. CDR1 is SNHLY, CDR2 FYNNEI, per germline. Germline trimming cut 8 bases from V and 4 bases from J; bases unmatched to any gene: 4. CDR3 in DNA: TGTGCCAGCCCCGGGACAGGGGCCACCGGGGAGCTGTTTTTT. Protein product: CASPGTGATGELFF.

This chain links TRBV28 with TRBJ2-6, with D perhaps matching TRBD2 (5 bases). This CDR3 comprises 16 residues. V lost 5 bases and J lost 1, with 12 bases in between. The V gene's germline CDR1 is MDHEN and CDR2 SYDVKM. CDR3 loop: CASSHPRGSGANVLTF. The CDR3 region has the DNA TGTGCCAGCAGTCACCCCCGGGGATCTGGGGCCAACGTCCTGACTTTC.

The V gene is TRBV28, the J gene TRBJ2-2, with a weak D call TRBD2 (6 bases). In germline, CDR1 is MDHEN, CDR2 SYDVKM. The CDR3 runs 18 residues. Trimming took off 4 bases at V and 3 bases at J, with 21 bases between the two ends. This CDR3 reads CASSSPFGLRGHTGELFF. DNA for the CDR3: TGTGCCAGCAGTTCCCCGTTTGGACTAAGGGGCCACACCGGGGAGCTGTTTTTT.

The chain's CDR3 is CASTRLAGGRETQYF. Here the CDR3 DNA reads TGTGCCAGCACCCGACTAGCGGGAGGACGAGAGACCCAGTACTTC. The chain carries TRBV27 and TRBJ2-5, with TRBD2 matching 13 bases. This CDR3 has 15 residues. Losses at the gene ends were 7 bases for V and 4 bases for J; bases not matched to a gene: 6. Germline-derived CDR1 and CDR2 are MNHEY and SMNVEV (reference sequence).